What follows describes a single T cell receptor (beta chain). This specimen comes from a study of patients and donors after allogeneic stem cell transplantation. TCRdb passed the RT-PCR reads through MiXCR, listing each CDR3 protein once. The table records about 160,000 distinct CDR3 sequences, 30% of them present only once. The CDR3 is made up of 15 amino acids. Per germline, CDR1 MRHNA and CDR2 SNTAGT. After removal of 5 bases from V and 7 bases from J, the junction contained 5 bases not matched to a gene. V and J are TRBV6-4 and TRBJ2-1, with 13 bases matching TRBD2. The source is a human donor who was either an allogeneic HSCT recipient or a stem cell or donor lymphocyte infusion donor (not recorded which). It is not recorded whose cells these are; they may come from a transplant donor. The sample comprised blood, either unsorted or a sorted T cell fraction (not recorded which). CDR3 protein: CASSRGTSGNNEQFF. In DNA form, the CDR3 reads TGTGCCAGCAGTCGAGGGACTAGCGGGAATAATGAGCAGTTCTTC.